The clone carrying this T cell receptor beta chain was seen a few times. Its antigen is not identified. The source of the sample is a study of beta chain features in type 1 diabetes. The V and J ends lost 7 bases and 3 bases respectively, with 7 bases between them. Looked up from germline, CDR1 is SGHTA and CDR2 is FQGTGA. This CDR3 is built from 13 residues. Sequenced material consisted of expressed TCRB transcripts (all of the isolated RNA was reverse transcribed). Some clones are missing from TCRdb's copy, which holds only in-frame ones; the method was immunoSEQ multiplex PCR. The top ten hold about 0.012% of the sample, which has 250,000 to 300,000 clones, roughly 25% seen once. Overall study results and limits: Fewer junction insertions and more nucleotide deletions appeared in type 1 diabetes patients. Among patients with Type 1 diabetes, TCRB CDR3s were moderately but significantly shorter in every one of the four CD4+ subsets.

A CD45RO/CCR7/CD25/CD127/CD95/CD27 panel sorted naive, central memory, regulatory and stem cell-like memory CD4+ cells. The sample comprised naive CD4+ T cells from blood. This clonotype was obtained from a woman aged 30 to 39 with type 1 diabetes. The chain links TRBV7-3 to TRBJ2-6; D not certain. The CDR3 spells CASTSLGANVLTF. CDR3 sequence (DNA): TGTGCCAGCACTTCACTTGGGGCCAACGTCCTGACTTTC.